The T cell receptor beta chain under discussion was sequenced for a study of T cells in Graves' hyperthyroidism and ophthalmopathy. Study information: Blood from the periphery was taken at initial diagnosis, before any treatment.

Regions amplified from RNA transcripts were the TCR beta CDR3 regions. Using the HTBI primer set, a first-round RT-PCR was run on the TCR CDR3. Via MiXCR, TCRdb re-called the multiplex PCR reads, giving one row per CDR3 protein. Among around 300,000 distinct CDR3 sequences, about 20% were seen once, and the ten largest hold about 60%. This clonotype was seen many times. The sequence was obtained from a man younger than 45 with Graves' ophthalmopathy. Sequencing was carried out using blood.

CDR3 in amino acids: CSARDLRQNTGELFF. The CDR3 nucleotides are TGCAGTGCTAGAGATTTGCGGCAGAACACCGGGGAGCTGTTTTTT. The rearrangement uses TRBV20-1 and TRBJ2-2; D remains ambiguous. The V end was cut by 0 bases, the J end by 1 base, with 9 bases between. The germline V gene has CDR1 DFQATT and CDR2 SNEGSKA (reference sequence). The CDR3 is 15 amino acids.